Listed below are T cell receptor beta chains from one sample, sequenced in a study of blood T cell repertoires in COVID-19. Measured with immunoSEQ multiplex PCR; TCRdb has only the in-frame clones, and not every one. The sample shows hundreds of thousands of clones, about 85% of them seen only once. What was sequenced was PBMCs or T cells enriched from blood (not recorded which). The receptors stem from a woman aged 18-30 years with acute COVID-19. Both conserved end residues are part of each CDR3. The order of the fields is J gene, V gene, D gene, clone size, CDR3 protein. The D gene is left open where the match is weak. Rows give clone size only sometimes, using once, few, many, or a class for an expanded clone.

TRBJ1-6	TRBV5-4	TRBD1	NA	CASSRTGTGDSPLHF
TRBJ1-5	TRBV12-3/TRBV12-4	NA	NA	CASSRVQPQHF
TRBJ1-4	TRBV7-6	TRBD1	NA	CASSPRDRVLPNEKLFF
TRBJ1-5	TRBV9	NA	NA	CASSEGGASNQPQHF
TRBJ2-2	TRBV11-2	NA	few	CASSLEGGTNTGELFF
TRBJ1-1	TRBV2	NA	NA	CASRSGEGTEAFF
TRBJ1-1	TRBV3-1/TRBV3-2	NA	NA	CASSLKLPGRSEAFF
TRBJ2-1	TRBV9	NA	once	CASSSKDSYNEQFF
TRBJ2-4	TRBV11-3	TRBD2	once	CASSFSGGNIQYF
TRBJ1-5	TRBV6-5	NA	NA	CASSPGRSNQPQHF
TRBJ2-7	TRBV6-5	NA	NA	CASSTRGTYEQYF
TRBJ1-2	TRBV2	NA	NA	CASSVGGQDYGYTF
TRBJ1-2	TRBV4-3	NA	once	CASSQTYRTAYGYTF
TRBJ1-1	TRBV11-2	TRBD1	NA	CASSPTGVDTEAFF
TRBJ2-1	TRBV4-3	TRBD2	NA	CASSQDGTSGFNEQFF
TRBJ2-1	TRBV20-1	TRBD2	NA	CSASRTSNYNEQFF
TRBJ2-7	TRBV6-5	NA	NA	CASSYSTGVPNYEQYF
TRBJ2-1	TRBV7-9	TRBD2	NA	CASSLGGTSGKQFF
TRBJ1-2	TRBV5-1	TRBD1	NA	CASSPGTGRILYGYTF
TRBJ2-1	TRBV5-1	NA	NA	CASSLASGDSYNEQFF
TRBJ1-4	TRBV2	NA	NA	CASSSNPPLNEKLFF
TRBJ2-1	TRBV24-1	NA	NA	CATSDPPSYSSYNEQFF
TRBJ1-2	TRBV6-2/TRBV6-3	TRBD1	NA	CASSTGVFAYGYTF
TRBJ1-2	TRBV4-2	NA	NA	CASSPERASYGYTF
TRBJ2-5	TRBV5-1	NA	NA	CASSLSQGQETQYF
TRBJ2-1	TRBV12-5	NA	NA	CASGLVEGANEQFF
TRBJ2-7	TRBV20-1	NA	NA	CSASPGWGPGEQYF
TRBJ1-4	TRBV6-5	NA	NA	CASRRGSANEKLFF
TRBJ2-7	TRBV9	NA	once	CASSDRDSLSYEQYF
TRBJ1-2	TRBV12-5	TRBD1	few	CASSRDSQGPLSGYTF
TRBJ2-7	TRBV27	TRBD2	NA	CASSLDGGIYEQYF
TRBJ1-3	TRBV28	NA	few	CASIRGSGNTIYF
TRBJ2-2	TRBV5-1	NA	NA	CASTPQGTTGELFF
TRBJ1-1	TRBV11-2	TRBD1	NA	CASSKGARPMNTEAFF
TRBJ2-1	TRBV29-1	TRBD2	NA	CSVEDSAVLWTSGSLDEQFF
TRBJ1-1	TRBV6-2/TRBV6-3	NA	NA	CASSLSEHTEAFF